The clone carrying this T cell receptor (beta chain) was picked up a small number of times. Its specificity is not known. The CDR3 sequence is 17 residues long. CDR1 and CDR2 from the germline V gene are SEHNR and FQNEAQ (reference sequence). V was pared by 0 bases and J by 4 bases, with 19 bases between. The sample is drawn from a study of naive and memory T cell subsets. Whole-study results and caveats: Possibly reflecting memory cells re-expressing CD45RA, a few larger clonotypes occurred in naive repertoires, especially CD8. Over 95% of naive TCR sequences appeared only once after error correction, unlike memory subsets.

An equimolar mix of two oligonucleotides served as the beta constant-region primer for TRBC1 and TRBC2. Nested alpha and beta constant-region primers with the SP2 primer drove four PCR rounds on ligated cDNA. Using its own MiXCR run on the UMI-ligation and nested PCR reads, TCRdb lists one record per CDR3 protein. The repertoire holds about 99,000 distinct CDR3 sequences, with about 14% as singletons. This TCR came from a human donor in good health. The V and J genes are TRBV7-9 and TRBJ2-7; D possibly uses TRBD1 or TRBD2 (6 bases each). Sequenced sample: naive CD8+ T cells from blood. The CDR3 bases are TGTGCCAGCAGCTTAGCTCAACAGGGACCGGAGGGGTACGAGCAGTACTTC. This codes for CASSLAQQGPEGYEQYF.